The 25 T cell receptor beta chains below come from one sample, sequenced in a study of CXCR3-negative and CXCR3-positive naive CD8 T cells. TRB cDNA libraries were made by UMI-labeled 5' RACE. TCRdb reprocessed the 5' RACE reads and stores each CDR3 protein as one record, lacking DNA. The table for this sample gives a few thousand distinct CDR3 sequences. The sequencing input was naive CXCR3- CD8+ T cells from blood. Subset described: CD45RO-CCR7+CD27+CD95- naive CD8+ T cells lacking CXCR3 (TNR3-). These receptors originate from a human donor in good health. Some clones in this sample may be carry-over from other donors' samples.

The J gene is TRBJ2-7, the V gene TRBV29-1; without DNA, the TCRdb call of TRBD1 cannot be checked. Per germline, CDR1 SQVTM and CDR2 ANQGSEA. The CDR3 has 13 residues. The CDR3 spells CSVGGDRPYEQYF.

The V and J genes are TRBV20-1 and TRBJ1-2; the TCRdb call, TRBD1, lacks DNA for checking. Per germline, CDR1 DFQATT and CDR2 SNEGSKA (reference sequence). The CDR3 consists of 15 residues. CDR3: CSARGGTAFNYGYTF.

The genes are TRBV28 and TRBJ2-5; absent DNA, TCRdb's TRBD2 call cannot be checked. From germline, CDR1 is MDHEN and CDR2 SYDVKM. This CDR3 is built from 15 residues. CDR3 residues: CASSFFGTRQETQYF.

J is TRBJ2-5 and V is TRBV7-9; the TRBD1 assignment by TCRdb is unverifiable without DNA. The CDR3 extends over 13 amino acids. Germline V lookup: CDR1 SEHNR, CDR2 FQNEAQ (reference sequence). This CDR3 reads CASSFPAGEAQYF.

The chain has TRBV29-1 and TRBJ2-3; TCRdb lists TRBD1, though no DNA is available to test this call. Germline V gene data show CDR1 as SQVTM and CDR2 as ANQGSEA. This CDR3 has 13 amino acids. The CDR3 loop reads CSVDDRGADTQYF.

In terms of frequency, this clonotype is medium-sized (0.01 to 0.1%). V usage is TRBV14 and J usage is TRBJ2-7; lacking DNA, the TRBD1 call made by TCRdb goes unchecked. The CDR3 sequence is 15 residues long. Germline V gives CDR1 SGHDN, CDR2 FVKESK. Here the CDR3 reads CASSRPGTGAYEQYF.

V is TRBV5-5 and J is TRBJ2-7; TCRdb gives TRBD1 as the D gene, but with no DNA this cannot be confirmed. The length of the CDR3 is 15 residues. The germline V gene encodes CDR1 SGHKS and CDR2 YYEKEE (reference sequence). The chain's CDR3 is CASSLKWQGAYEQYF.

The rearrangement joins TRBV29-1 to TRBJ2-3; TCRdb indicates TRBD1, and absent DNA this call remains unverified. Germline CDR1 is SQVTM and CDR2 is ANQGSEA. CDR3 size: 12 residues. The CDR3 protein is CSVGADTDTQYF.

This sequence joins TRBV6-2 or TRBV6-3 and TRBJ2-1; TCRdb proposes TRBD2, but this gene call is untestable without DNA. Germline CDR1 and CDR2: MNHEY and SVGEGT. This CDR3 has 14 residues. The CDR3 is CASSLAGVGDEQFF.

This chain links TRBV21-1 with TRBJ2-1; TCRdb names TRBD1, which stays unverified in the absence of DNA. TRBV21-1 corresponds to a pseudogene. The CDR3 has 16 amino acids. CDR3 sequence: CASSKLGRGQYNEQFF.

According to its frequency, this clonotype is medium-sized. The rearrangement uses TRBV6-6 and TRBJ1-3. Germline values: CDR1 MNHNY, CDR2 SVGAGI (reference sequence). CDR3 length: 14 amino acids. This CDR3 reads CASSYGTSGNTIYF.

Considering frequency, this clonotype is medium-sized. The V and J genes are TRBV5-5 and TRBJ2-7. CDR3 size: 13 residues. Germline lookup yields CDR1 SGHKS and CDR2 YYEKEE (reference sequence). This CDR3 reads CASSLPGDYEQYF.

This clonotype is medium-sized by frequency. This chain links TRBV29-1 with TRBJ2-5; TCRdb proposes TRBD1, but this gene call is untestable without DNA. Germline lookup yields CDR1 SQVTM and CDR2 ANQGSEA. The CDR3 loop spans 16 amino acids. CDR3 protein: CSVGGGQGNVMKTQYF.

The rearrangement joins TRBV6-2 or TRBV6-3 to TRBJ2-7; with no DNA, the TCRdb D assignment of TRBD1 cannot be verified. The length of the CDR3 is 15 residues. CDR1 and CDR2 from the germline V gene are MNHEY and SVGEGT. The CDR3 protein is CASNFVDRAAYEQYF.

CDR3: CASSSPEGRENDREQYF. The chain is built from TRBV7-7 and TRBJ2-7; there is no DNA to check the TCRdb D call of TRBD2. This CDR3 spans 17 amino acids. Germline CDR1 is SSHAT and CDR2 is FNYEAQ (reference sequence).

V usage is TRBV29-1 and J usage is TRBJ1-1. In germline, CDR1 is SQVTM, CDR2 ANQGSEA. This CDR3 is 12 amino acids long. CDR3 residues: CSVEGLNTEAFF.

By frequency, this clonotype registers medium-sized. This rearrangement joins TRBV7-9 to TRBJ2-5; TCRdb reports TRBD1, a call that lacks DNA to check it against. Germline V gives CDR1 SEHNR, CDR2 FQNEAQ (reference sequence). The length of the CDR3 is 13 residues. The chain's CDR3 is CASSWGQSKTQYF.

This clonotype shows up as medium-sized (0.01 to 0.1%) by frequency. J is TRBJ2-7 and V is TRBV20-1; TCRdb outputs TRBD2, but without DNA this stays unchecked. This CDR3 comprises 14 residues. The V gene's germline CDR1 is DFQATT and CDR2 SNEGSKA (reference sequence). CDR3 sequence: CSATTSGRFYEQYF.

This clonotype is identified as medium-sized (0.01 to 0.1%) from frequency. CDR3: CASSFGRSNYGYTF. J is TRBJ1-2 and V is TRBV6-2 or TRBV6-3. This CDR3 contains 14 residues. Germline V gene sequence: CDR1 MNHEY, CDR2 SVGEGT.

The chain joins TRBV12-1 to TRBJ1-1; TCRdb selects TRBD1, and the lack of DNA leaves this call unchecked. TRBV12-1 is a pseudogene. This CDR3 is built from 16 residues. The chain's CDR3 is CASSFASGRMNTEAFF.

This chain connects TRBV28 to TRBJ1-4; the D call of TRBD1 rests on TCRdb alone, since no DNA is present to check it. The germline CDR1 and CDR2 sequences are MDHEN and SYDVKM. CDR3 length: 18 amino acids. The CDR3 sequence is CASSLSIRQGAANEKLFF.

This clonotype counts as medium-sized by frequency. The chain has TRBV29-1 and TRBJ1-1. This CDR3 comprises 12 residues. Germline V gene data show CDR1 as SQVTM and CDR2 as ANQGSEA. The CDR3: CSAKRAGTEAFF.

The chain is built from TRBV27 and TRBJ1-1. CDR3 length: 16 residues. CDR1 is MNHEY, CDR2 SMNVEV, per germline (reference sequence). This chain's CDR3 is CASSLSGQVTNTEAFF.

In terms of frequency, this clonotype is medium-sized (0.01 to 0.1%). This chain connects TRBV19 to TRBJ1-1. Germline loops: CDR1 LNHDA, CDR2 SQIVND (reference sequence). This CDR3 contains 14 residues. The CDR3: CASSIVGVRTEAFF.

The chain employs TRBV10-3 and TRBJ1-2. Germline V CDR1 and CDR2: ENHRY, SYGVKD. The CDR3 contains 11 residues. The chain's CDR3 is CAISGGDGYTF.